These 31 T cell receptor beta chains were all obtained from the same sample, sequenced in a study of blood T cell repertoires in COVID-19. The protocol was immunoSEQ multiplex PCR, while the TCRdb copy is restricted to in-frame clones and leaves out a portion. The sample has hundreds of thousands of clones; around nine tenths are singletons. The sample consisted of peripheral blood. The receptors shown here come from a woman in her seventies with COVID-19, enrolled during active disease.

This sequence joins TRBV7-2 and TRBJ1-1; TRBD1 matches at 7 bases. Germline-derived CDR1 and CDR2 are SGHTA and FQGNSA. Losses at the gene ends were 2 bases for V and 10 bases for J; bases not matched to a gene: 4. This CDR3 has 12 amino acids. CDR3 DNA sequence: TGTGCCAGCAGCTTAAGACAGGGCGGAGCTTTCTTT. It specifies CASSLRQGGAFF.

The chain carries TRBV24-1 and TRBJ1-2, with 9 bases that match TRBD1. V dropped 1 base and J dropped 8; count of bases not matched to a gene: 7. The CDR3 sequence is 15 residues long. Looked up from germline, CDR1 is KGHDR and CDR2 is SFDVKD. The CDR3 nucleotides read TGTGCCACCAGTGATTTCGGACAGGGGAAGTGGGGCTACACCTTC. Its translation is CATSDFGQGKWGYTF.

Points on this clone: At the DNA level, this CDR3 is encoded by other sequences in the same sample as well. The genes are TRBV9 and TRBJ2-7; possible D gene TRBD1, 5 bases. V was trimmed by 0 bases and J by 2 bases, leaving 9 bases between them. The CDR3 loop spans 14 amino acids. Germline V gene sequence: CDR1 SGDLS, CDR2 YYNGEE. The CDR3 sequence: CASSVGDSTYEQYF. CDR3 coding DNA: TGTGCCAGCAGCGTAGGTGACAGTACCTACGAGCAGTACTTC.

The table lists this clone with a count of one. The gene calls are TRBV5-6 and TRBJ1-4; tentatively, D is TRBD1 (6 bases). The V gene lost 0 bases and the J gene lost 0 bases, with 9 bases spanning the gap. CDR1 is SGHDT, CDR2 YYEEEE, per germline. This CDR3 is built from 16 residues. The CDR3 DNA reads TGTGCCAGCAGCTTGGGGACAGCTGCAACTAATGAAAAACTGTTTTTT. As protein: CASSLGTAATNEKLFF.

The CDR3 sequence: CASSPASGGSYNEQFF. CDR3 in DNA: TGTGCCAGCAGCCCGGCTAGCGGGGGCTCCTACAATGAGCAGTTCTTC. This chain uses TRBV5-4 with TRBJ2-1; TRBD2 matches 10 bases. This CDR3 has 16 amino acids. J lost 0 bases, V lost 4 bases, and 4 bases had no gene match. Per the germline V gene, CDR1 is SGHNT and CDR2 is YYREEE (reference sequence).

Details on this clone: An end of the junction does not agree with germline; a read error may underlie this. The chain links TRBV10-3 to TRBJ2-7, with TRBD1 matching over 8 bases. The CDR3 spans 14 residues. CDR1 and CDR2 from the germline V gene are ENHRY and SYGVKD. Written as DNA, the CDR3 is TGTGCCATCAGTGAGTCTGGACAGGGTCCCACCGTCGACTTC. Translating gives CAISESGQGPTVDF.

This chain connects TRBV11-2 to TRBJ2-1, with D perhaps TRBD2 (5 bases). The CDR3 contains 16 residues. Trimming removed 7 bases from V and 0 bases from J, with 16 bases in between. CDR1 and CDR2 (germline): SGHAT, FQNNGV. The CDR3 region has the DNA TGTGCCAGCACCATACTCCGGGGTAGCTCCTACAATGAGCAGTTCTTC. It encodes CASTILRGSSYNEQFF.

DNA of the CDR3: TGTGCCTCCACTAGCGGGGGGGAAAACACCGGGGAGCTGTTTTTT. Translated, it gives CASTSGGENTGELFF. The chain uses TRBV6-5 and TRBJ2-2; 13 nucleotides line up with TRBD2. J gave up 2 bases and V 11 bases, and 5 bases lay outside the gene matches. The CDR3 sequence is 15 residues long. From germline, CDR1 is MNHEY and CDR2 SVGAGI.

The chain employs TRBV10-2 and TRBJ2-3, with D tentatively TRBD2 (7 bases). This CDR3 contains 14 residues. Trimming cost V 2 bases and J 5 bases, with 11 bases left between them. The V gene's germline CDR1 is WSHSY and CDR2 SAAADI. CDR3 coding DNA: TGCGCCAGCAGTGAGCGGGGGGCGGTAGATACGCAGTATTTT. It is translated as CASSERGAVDTQYF.

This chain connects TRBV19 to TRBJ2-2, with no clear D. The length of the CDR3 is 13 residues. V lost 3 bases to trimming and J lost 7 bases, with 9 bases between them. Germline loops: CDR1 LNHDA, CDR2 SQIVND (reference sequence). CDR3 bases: TGTGCCAGTAGTATCCCGGGTAGCGGGGAGCTGTTTTTT. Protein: CASSIPGSGELFF. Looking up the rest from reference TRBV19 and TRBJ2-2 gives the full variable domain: DGGITQSPKYLFRKEGQNVTLSCEQNLNHDAMYWYRQDPGQGLRLIYYSQIVNDFQKGDIAEGYSVSREKKESFPLTVTSAQKNPTAFYLCASSIPGSGELFFGEGSRLTVL.

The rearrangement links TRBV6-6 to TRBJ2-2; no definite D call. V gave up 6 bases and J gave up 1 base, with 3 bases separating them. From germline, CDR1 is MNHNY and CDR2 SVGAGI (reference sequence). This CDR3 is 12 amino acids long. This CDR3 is CASSLNTGELFF. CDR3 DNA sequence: TGTGCCAGCAGCCTGAACACCGGGGAGCTGTTTTTT.

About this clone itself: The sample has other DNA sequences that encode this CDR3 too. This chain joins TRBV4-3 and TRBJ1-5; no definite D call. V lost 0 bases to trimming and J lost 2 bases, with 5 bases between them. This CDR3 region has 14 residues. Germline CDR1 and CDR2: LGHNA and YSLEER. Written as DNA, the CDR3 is TGCGCCAGCAGCCAAGATCGAGGCAATCAGCCCCAGCATTTT. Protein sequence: CASSQDRGNQPQHF.

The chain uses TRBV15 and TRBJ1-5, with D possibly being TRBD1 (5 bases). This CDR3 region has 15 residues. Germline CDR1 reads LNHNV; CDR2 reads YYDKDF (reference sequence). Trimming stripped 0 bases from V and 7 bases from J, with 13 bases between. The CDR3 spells CATSRDLGGGQPQHF. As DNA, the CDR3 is TGTGCCACCAGCAGAGATTTGGGGGGAGGACAGCCCCAGCATTTT.

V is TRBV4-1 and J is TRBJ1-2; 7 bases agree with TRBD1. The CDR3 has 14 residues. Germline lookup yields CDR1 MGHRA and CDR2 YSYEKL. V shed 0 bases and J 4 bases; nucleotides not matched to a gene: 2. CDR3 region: CASSQDGQAYGYTF. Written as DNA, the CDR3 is TGCGCCAGCAGCCAAGATGGACAGGCCTATGGCTACACCTTC.

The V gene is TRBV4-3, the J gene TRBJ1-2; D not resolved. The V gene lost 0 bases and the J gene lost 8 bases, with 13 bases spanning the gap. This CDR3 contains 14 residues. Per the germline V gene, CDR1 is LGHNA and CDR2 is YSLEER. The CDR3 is CASSQDSTSGGYTF. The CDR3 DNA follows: TGCGCCAGCAGCCAAGATTCGACGTCGGGAGGCTACACCTTC.

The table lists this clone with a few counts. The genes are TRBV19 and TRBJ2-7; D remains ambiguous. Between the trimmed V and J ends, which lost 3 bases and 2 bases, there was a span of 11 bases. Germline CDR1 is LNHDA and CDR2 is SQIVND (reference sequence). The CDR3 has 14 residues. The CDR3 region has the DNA TGTGCCAGTAGTATTGTCAGCGCCACCTACGAGCAGTACTTC. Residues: CASSIVSATYEQYF.

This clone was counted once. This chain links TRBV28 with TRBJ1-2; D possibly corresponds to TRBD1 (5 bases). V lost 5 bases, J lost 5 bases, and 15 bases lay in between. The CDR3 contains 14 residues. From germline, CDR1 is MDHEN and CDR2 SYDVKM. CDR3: CASSPFTGRYGYTF. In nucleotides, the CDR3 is TGTGCCAGCAGTCCTTTTACAGGCCGTTATGGCTACACCTTC.

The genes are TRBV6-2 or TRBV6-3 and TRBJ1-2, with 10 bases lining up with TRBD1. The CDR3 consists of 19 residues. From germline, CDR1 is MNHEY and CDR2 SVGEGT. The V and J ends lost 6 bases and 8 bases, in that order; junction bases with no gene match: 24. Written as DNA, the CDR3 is TGTGCCAGCAGGTACGAAAAGGGTCTCGACAGGGGGCGTGAAGAGGGCTACACCTTC. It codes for CASRYEKGLDRGREEGYTF.

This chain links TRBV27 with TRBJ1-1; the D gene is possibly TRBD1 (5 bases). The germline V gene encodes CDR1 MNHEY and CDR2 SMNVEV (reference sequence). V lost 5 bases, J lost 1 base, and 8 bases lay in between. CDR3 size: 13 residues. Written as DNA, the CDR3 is TGTGCCAGCAGTGCAACAGGGAACACTGAAGCTTTCTTT. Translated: CASSATGNTEAFF.

CDR3 residues: CASSVTASGANVLTF. DNA for the CDR3: TGCGCCAGCAGCGTCACAGCCTCTGGGGCCAACGTCCTGACTTTC. The chain carries TRBV5-1 and TRBJ2-6; D unclear. Germline CDR1 and CDR2: SGHRS and YFSETQ. Trimming pared 4 bases from V and 0 bases from J, leaving 8 bases between. The CDR3 is 15 residues long.

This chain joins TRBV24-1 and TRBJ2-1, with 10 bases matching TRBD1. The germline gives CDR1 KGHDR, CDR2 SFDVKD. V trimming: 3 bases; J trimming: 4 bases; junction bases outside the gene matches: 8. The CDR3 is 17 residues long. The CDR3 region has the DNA TGTGCCACCAGTGATACCCCCCGGGACAGGGGATACAATGAGCAGTTCTTC. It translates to CATSDTPRDRGYNEQFF.

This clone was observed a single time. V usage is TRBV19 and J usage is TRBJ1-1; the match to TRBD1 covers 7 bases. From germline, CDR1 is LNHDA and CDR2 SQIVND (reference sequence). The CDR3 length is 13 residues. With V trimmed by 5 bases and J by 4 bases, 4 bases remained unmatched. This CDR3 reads CASSVQGGTEAFF. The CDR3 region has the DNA TGTGCCAGTAGTGTCCAGGGGGGCACTGAAGCTTTCTTT.

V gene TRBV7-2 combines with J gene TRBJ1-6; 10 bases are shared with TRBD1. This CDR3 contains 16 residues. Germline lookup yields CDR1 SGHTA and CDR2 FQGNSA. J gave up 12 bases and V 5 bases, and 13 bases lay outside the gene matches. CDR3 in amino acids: CASSRPTGTGDRPLHF. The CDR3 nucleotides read TGTGCCAGCAGCCGTCCAACCGGGACAGGGGATCGACCCCTCCACTTT.

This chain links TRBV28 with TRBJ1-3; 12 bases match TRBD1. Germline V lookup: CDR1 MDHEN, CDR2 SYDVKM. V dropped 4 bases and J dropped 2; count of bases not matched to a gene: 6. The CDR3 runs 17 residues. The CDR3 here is CASSSWGDRGPGNTIYF. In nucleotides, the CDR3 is TGTGCCAGCAGTTCCTGGGGGGACAGGGGGCCTGGAAACACCATATATTTT.

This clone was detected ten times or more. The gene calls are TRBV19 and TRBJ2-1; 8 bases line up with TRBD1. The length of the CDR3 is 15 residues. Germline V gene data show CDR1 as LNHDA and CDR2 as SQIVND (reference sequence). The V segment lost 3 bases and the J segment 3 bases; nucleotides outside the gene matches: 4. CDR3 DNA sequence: TGTGCCAGTAGTATCTCAGGGGGCCTCTACAATGAGCAGTTCTTC. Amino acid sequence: CASSISGGLYNEQFF.

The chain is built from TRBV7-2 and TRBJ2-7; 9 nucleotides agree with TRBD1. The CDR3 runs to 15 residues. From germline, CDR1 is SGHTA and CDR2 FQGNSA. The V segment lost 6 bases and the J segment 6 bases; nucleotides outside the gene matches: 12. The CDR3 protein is CASRRDGGTGTEQYF. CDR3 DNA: TGTGCCAGCAGACGAGACGGCGGGACAGGGACCGAGCAGTACTTC.

The chain's CDR3 is CASSASGQEAFF. DNA of the CDR3: TGTGCCAGCAGCGCGTCAGGGCAGGAAGCTTTCTTT. The chain uses TRBV9 and TRBJ1-1; possible D gene TRBD1, 5 bases. This CDR3 region has 12 residues. Germline CDR1 SGDLS, CDR2 YYNGEE. V lost 3 bases and J 8 bases, leaving 11 bases between the germline ends.

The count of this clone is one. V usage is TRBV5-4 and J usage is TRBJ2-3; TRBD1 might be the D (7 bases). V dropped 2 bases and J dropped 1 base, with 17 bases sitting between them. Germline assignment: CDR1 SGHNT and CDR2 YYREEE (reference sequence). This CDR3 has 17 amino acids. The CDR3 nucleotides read TGTGCCAGCAGCTTCGGGGGCCGACAGGGCGGCACAGATACGCAGTATTTT. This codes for CASSFGGRQGGTDTQYF. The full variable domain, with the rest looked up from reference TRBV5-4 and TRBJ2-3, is ETGVTQSPTHLIKTRGQQVTLRCSSQSGHNTVSWYQQALGQGPQFIFQYYREEENGRGNFPPRFSGLQFPNYSSELNVNALELDDSALYLCASSFGGRQGGTDTQYFGPGTRLTVL.

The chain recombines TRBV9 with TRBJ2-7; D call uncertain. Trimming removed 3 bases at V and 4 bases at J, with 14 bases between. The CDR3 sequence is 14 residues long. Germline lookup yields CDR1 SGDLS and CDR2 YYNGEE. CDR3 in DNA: TGTGCCAGCAGCGCAGACCCTCTAGGATACGAGCAGTACTTC. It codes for CASSADPLGYEQYF.

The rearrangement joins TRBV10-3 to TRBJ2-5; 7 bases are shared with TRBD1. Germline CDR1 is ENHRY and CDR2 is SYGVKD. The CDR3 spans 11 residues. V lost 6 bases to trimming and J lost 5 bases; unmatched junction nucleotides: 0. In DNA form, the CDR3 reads TGTGCCATCAGGACAGGGGAGACCCAGTACTTC. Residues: CAIRTGETQYF.

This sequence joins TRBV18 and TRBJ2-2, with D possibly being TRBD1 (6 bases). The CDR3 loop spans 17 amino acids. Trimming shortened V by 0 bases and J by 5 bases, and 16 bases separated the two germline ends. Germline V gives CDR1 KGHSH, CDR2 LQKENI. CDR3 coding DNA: TGTGCCAGCTCACCACCGAGGCAGGGGCTCGGGACCGGGGAGCTGTTTTTT. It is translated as CASSPPRQGLGTGELFF. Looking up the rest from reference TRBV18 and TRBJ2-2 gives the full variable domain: NAGVMQNPRHLVRRRGQEARLRCSPMKGHSHVYWYRQLPEEGLKFMVYLQKENIIDESGMPKERFSAEFPKEGPSILRIQQVVRGDSAAYFCASSPPRQGLGTGELFFGEGSRLTVL.